This T cell receptor beta chain was recovered during a study of T-cell memory formation after mild COVID-19. Study-wide background: TCR clusters were mostly confined to one donor each.

MiXCR, applied by TCRdb to the 5' RACE reads, yields one record per CDR3 protein. In the table there are around 90,000 distinct CDR3 sequences, 13% of which are singletons. In this sample, this clonotype turned up a few times. The antigen is undetermined. Whole-study findings and limits: CD4+ contracting clones were mainly CM and EM; CD8+ ones, EMRA. Several responding clones turned up in pre-infection memory, indicating that cross-reactive memory may have taken part.

The CDR3 is 12 amino acids. Germline CDR1 reads SEHNR; CDR2 reads FQNEAQ (reference sequence). Germline trimming cut 4 bases from V and 13 bases from J; bases unmatched to any gene: 5. The sequenced sample consisted of PBMCs or a T cell subset sorted from them (not recorded which). The J gene is TRBJ2-1, the V gene TRBV7-9; 9 positions agree with TRBD1. The clonotype comes from an adult woman who had mild COVID-19 (a few samples of this study predate the infection). Cell type and time point are not known. CDR3 amino acids: CASSSWDREQFF. The CDR3 DNA reads as TGTGCCAGCAGCTCGTGGGACAGGGAACAGTTCTTC.